Presented here are 27 T cell receptor beta chains from one specimen sequenced in a study of spatial heterogeneity in lung cancer. Time point defined: sample taken at primary tumor resection. No cells were sorted before sequencing. The whole RNA sequenced was extracted from tumor, nontumor lung or frozen PBMC. TCRdb passed the 5' RACE reads through MiXCR, listing each CDR3 protein once. Of about 29,000 distinct CDR3 sequences in the sample, more than 8% are singletons; the top ten hold 30% to 45%. Sequencing used PBMCs, obtained at surgery. The receptors were gathered from a female donor with early-stage non-small cell lung cancer.

This clonotype was counted at least ten times. J is TRBJ1-5 and V is TRBV20-1; the D is unclear. V gave up 5 bases and J gave up 1 base, with 9 bases separating them. The CDR3 has 13 residues. Germline CDR1 is DFQATT and CDR2 is SNEGSKA (reference sequence). CDR3 sequence (DNA): TGCAGTGCTTCAAGGAGGAGCAATCAGCCCCAGCATTTT. It is translated as CSASRRSNQPQHF.

This clonotype was seen at least ten times. The junction shows a germline mismatch at one end, possibly a read error. This chain links TRBV12-3 or TRBV12-4 with TRBJ1-1; TRBD1 matches 8 bases. The CDR3 is 13 amino acids. The CDR3 DNA reads as TGTGCCAGCAGCCGGACAGGGAACGCTGAAGCTTTCTTT. It translates to CASSRTGNAEAFF.

This clonotype was seen repeatedly, ten times or more. The chain combines TRBV6-5 with TRBJ2-7; 13 positions match TRBD2. From germline, CDR1 is MNHEY and CDR2 SVGAGI. The length of the CDR3 is 15 residues. With V trimmed by 5 bases and J by 3 bases, 4 bases remained unmatched. The CDR3 sequence is CASSPRLAGGYEQYF. CDR3 coding DNA: TGTGCCAGCAGTCCCAGACTAGCGGGAGGCTACGAGCAGTACTTC.

In this sample, this clonotype turned up many times. V is TRBV7-8 and J is TRBJ2-2; a possible D gene is TRBD2 (6 bases). Germline V CDR1 and CDR2: SGHVS, FQNEAQ. The length of the CDR3 is 14 residues. V lost 5 bases, J lost 1 base, and 8 bases lay in between. CDR3 sequence: CASSEGGNTGELFF. The DNA for the CDR3 is TGTGCCAGCAGCGAGGGAGGGAACACCGGGGAGCTGTTTTTT.

This clonotype has at least ten counts. This chain joins TRBV10-3 and TRBJ2-1, with D unresolved. The CDR3 has 13 residues. Trimming took 6 bases from V and 4 from J, leaving 10 bases between them. From germline, CDR1 is ENHRY and CDR2 SYGVKD. The CDR3 bases are TGTGCCATCAGGGCTGTGGGTTACAATGAGCAGTTCTTC. As protein: CAIRAVGYNEQFF.

This clonotype occurred many times. The chain employs TRBV7-2 and TRBJ1-1; D not resolved. Trimming stripped 1 base from V and 7 bases from J, with 13 bases between. This CDR3 contains 14 residues. Germline V lookup: CDR1 SGHTA, CDR2 FQGNSA. The CDR3 region has the DNA TGTGCCAGCAGCTTAGGCGGTGGGTTGGGTGAAGCTTTCTTT. Translated, it gives CASSLGGGLGEAFF.

This clonotype occurred a few times. The CDR3 DNA sequence: TGTGCCTGGAGCGACCGGGACACTATAGAGATGGCTTTCTTT. It translates to CAWSDRDTIEMAFF. V gene TRBV30 combines with J gene TRBJ1-1; D is possibly TRBD1 (6 bases). Trimming shortened V by 3 bases and J by 11 bases, and 22 bases separated the two germline ends. The CDR3 consists of 14 residues. Looked up from germline, CDR1 is GTSNPN and CDR2 is SVGIG (reference sequence). The complete variable domain, with remaining parts taken from reference TRBV30 and TRBJ1-1, reads SQTIHQWPATLVQPVGSPLSLECTVEGTSNPNLYWYRQAAGRGLQLLFYSVGIGQISSEVPQNLSASRPQDRQFILSSKKLLLSDSGFYLCAWSDRDTIEMAFFGQGTRLTVV.

This clonotype occurred many times. The chain recombines TRBV11-2 with TRBJ2-1; TRBD2 aligns across 8 bases. Germline V gene sequence: CDR1 SGHAT, CDR2 FQNNGV. The CDR3 length is 15 residues. Germline trimming cut 3 bases from V and 8 bases from J; bases unmatched to any gene: 9. CDR3 amino acids: CASSFSLSGSDEQFF. The DNA of the CDR3 is TGTGCCAGCAGCTTTTCTCTGAGCGGGAGTGATGAGCAGTTCTTC.

CDR3 bases: TGCGCCAGCAGTTTAGGACTAGCGGGAGGGTGGTCCTACAATGAGCAGTTCTTC. Its protein is CASSLGLAGGWSYNEQFF. The rearrangement links TRBV5-1 to TRBJ2-1, with 15 bases that match TRBD2. With V trimmed by 5 bases and J by 1 base, 7 bases remained unmatched. The CDR3 length is 18 residues. Germline assignment: CDR1 SGHRS and CDR2 YFSETQ.

This clonotype was found many times. The chain is built from TRBV28 and TRBJ2-7; D not certain. Trimming stripped 5 bases from V and 2 bases from J, with 13 bases between. The CDR3 length is 14 residues. The germline V gene encodes CDR1 MDHEN and CDR2 SYDVKM. CDR3 amino acids: CASSPPLGTYEQYF. The CDR3 coding sequence is TGTGCCAGCAGTCCCCCCCTCGGAACCTACGAGCAGTACTTC.

This clonotype was detected ten times or more. The rearrangement joins TRBV23-1 to TRBJ2-1; 9 bases match TRBD2. TRBV23-1 is an ORF, and what it does is uncertain. The CDR3 spans 18 residues. J was trimmed by 2 bases and V by 0 bases; bases with no gene match: 8. CDR3 residues: CASSQSITSGPTYNEQFF. CDR3 nucleotide sequence: TGCGCCAGCAGTCAATCTATAACTAGCGGGCCGACCTACAATGAGCAGTTCTTC.

This clonotype was seen ten or more times. The chain is built from TRBV7-9 and TRBJ1-1, with no clear D. Trimming cost V 5 bases and J 1 base, with 8 bases left between them. The CDR3 sequence is 13 residues long. The germline V gene encodes CDR1 SEHNR and CDR2 FQNEAQ (reference sequence). CDR3 in DNA: TGTGCCAGCAGCCCAGCGGGGAACACTGAAGCTTTCTTT. It specifies CASSPAGNTEAFF.

This clonotype was recorded many times. The chain links TRBV5-1 to TRBJ2-7; 8 bases align to TRBD2. Looked up from germline, CDR1 is SGHRS and CDR2 is YFSETQ. There are 18 residues in the CDR3. With 0 bases clipped from V and 0 bases from J, the junction kept 11 bases outside the gene matches. The CDR3 spells CASSLGITSGISSYEQYF. CDR3 DNA sequence: TGCGCCAGCAGCTTGGGCATTACTAGCGGTATTAGCTCCTACGAGCAGTACTTC.

In this sample, this clonotype turned up many times. The rearrangement links TRBV7-9 to TRBJ1-2, with unresolved D. CDR3 size: 13 residues. V dropped 5 bases and J dropped 4 bases, with 11 bases sitting between them. Germline lookup yields CDR1 SEHNR and CDR2 FQNEAQ (reference sequence). CDR3 nucleotide sequence: TGTGCCAGCAGCCCCCAGAATGGCTATGGCTACACCTTC. Translating gives CASSPQNGYGYTF.

This clonotype has just a few counts. The chain employs TRBV2 and TRBJ2-2; TRBD2 agrees at 9 bases. V shed 7 bases, J shed 4 bases, and the junction held 7 bases outside the gene matches. The CDR3 sequence is 15 residues long. Germline CDR1 is SNHLY and CDR2 is FYNNEI. The CDR3 coding sequence is TGTGCCAGCAAAGGTTCTAGCGGGACCACCGGGGAGCTGTTTTTT. Encoded protein: CASKGSSGTTGELFF. Variable domain in full (rest from reference TRBV2 and TRBJ2-2): EPEVTQTPSHQVTQMGQEVILRCVPISNHLYFYWYRQILGQKVEFLVSFYNNEISEKSEIFDDQFSVERPDGSNFTLKIRSTKLEDSAMYFCASKGSSGTTGELFFGEGSRLTVL.

This clonotype was seen many times. The V and J genes are TRBV20-1 and TRBJ2-7; D call uncertain. Trimming cost V 3 bases and J 5 bases, with 11 bases left between them. This CDR3 has 12 amino acids. Germline V gene data show CDR1 as DFQATT and CDR2 as SNEGSKA (reference sequence). The CDR3 nucleotides read TGCAGTGCTAGCGATTCGGCCCACGAGCAGTACGTC. It translates to CSASDSAHEQYV.

This clonotype is large by share. The rearrangement links TRBV7-9 to TRBJ2-7; weak D call: TRBD1 (6 bases). The CDR3 has 14 amino acids. From germline, CDR1 is SEHNR and CDR2 FQNEAQ (reference sequence). V lost 5 bases and J lost 1, with 12 bases in between. The CDR3 region is CASSTGQHSYEQYF. The CDR3 DNA sequence: TGTGCCAGCAGCACCGGACAGCATTCCTACGAGCAGTACTTC.

Ten or more counts support this clonotype. V gene TRBV12-3 or TRBV12-4 combines with J gene TRBJ2-1, with D possibly being TRBD1 (6 bases). This CDR3 region has 14 residues. V was cut by 2 bases and J by 2 bases, with 7 bases left in between. The CDR3 sequence: CASSLTGTYNEQFF. The CDR3 DNA reads TGTGCCAGCAGTTTAACAGGGACCTACAATGAGCAGTTCTTC.

The J gene is TRBJ2-7, the V gene TRBV6-2 or TRBV6-3; D not certain. V dropped 1 base and J dropped 6 bases, with 10 bases sitting between them. The V gene's germline CDR1 is MNHEY and CDR2 SVGEGT. CDR3 length: 13 residues. The CDR3 reads CASSYLAGPEQYV. Written as DNA, the CDR3 is TGTGCCAGCAGTTACTTGGCCGGACCCGAGCAGTACGTC.

This clonotype was detected many times. This rearrangement joins TRBV2 to TRBJ2-1; 12 bases are a match to TRBD2. Germline CDR1 reads SNHLY; CDR2 reads FYNNEI. The J segment lost 4 bases and the V segment lost 5 bases, leaving 6 bases of the junction unmatched. This CDR3 contains 16 residues. Here the CDR3 reads CASSLTTSGRYNEQFF. CDR3 in DNA: TGTGCCAGCAGTCTGACCACTAGCGGGAGGTACAATGAGCAGTTCTTC.

This clonotype was picked up many times. The chain joins TRBV19 to TRBJ2-7, with D perhaps matching TRBD1 (5 bases). V was shortened by 3 bases and J by 3 bases, with 12 bases between the two germline ends. The CDR3 length is 14 residues. Germline assignment: CDR1 LNHDA and CDR2 SQIVND (reference sequence). The DNA for the CDR3 is TGTGCCAGTAGTATGGGGCAGATACACTACGAGCAGTACTTC. As protein: CASSMGQIHYEQYF.

The sample holds many counts of this clonotype. The chain uses TRBV7-2 and TRBJ2-1, with TRBD2 matching over 7 bases. CDR1 and CDR2 from the germline V gene are SGHTA and FQGNSA. With 4 bases clipped from V and 6 bases from J, the junction kept 9 bases outside the gene matches. The CDR3 totals 15 residues. CDR3 DNA: TGTGCCAGCAGCTCCGAAGGACTAGTTTCCAATGAGCAGTTCTTC. The encoded protein is CASSSEGLVSNEQFF. The full variable domain, its missing parts supplied by reference TRBV7-2 and TRBJ2-1, is GAGVSQSPSNKVTEKGKDVELRCDPISGHTALYWYRQSLGQGLEFLIYFQGNSAPDKSGLPSDRFSAERTGGSVSTLTIQRTQQEDSAVYLCASSSEGLVSNEQFFGPGTRLTVL.

This clonotype showed up just a few times. The genes are TRBV5-4 and TRBJ1-6; 8 positions agree with TRBD1. CDR1 and CDR2 (germline): SGHNT, YYREEE (reference sequence). The CDR3 runs to 15 residues. V lost 3 bases and J lost 9; bases outside the gene matches: 8. The CDR3 DNA reads TGTGCCAGCAGCTCCGCTACAGGGGGAAGTTCACCCCTCCACTTT. Translated: CASSSATGGSSPLHF.

This clonotype was picked up many times. This chain uses TRBV6-5 with TRBJ2-7, with D perhaps being TRBD1 or TRBD2 (5 bases each). The ends were cut back, 7 bases at V and 6 bases at J, with 19 bases in the middle. The CDR3 has 14 amino acids. CDR1 is MNHEY and CDR2 is SVGAGI in the germline V gene. In DNA form, the CDR3 reads TGTGCCAGCAAGGGCAAGACAGCACGGGGCGAGCAGTACGTC. Translated: CASKGKTARGEQYV.

This clonotype has ten or more counts. The chain couples TRBV28 to TRBJ2-1; TRBD1 matches at 11 bases. CDR1 and CDR2 (germline): MDHEN, SYDVKM. The trim removed 2 bases at V and 0 bases at J, leaving 0 bases unmatched. The CDR3 extends over 16 amino acids. CDR3: CASSLGTGGSYNEQFF. The CDR3, as DNA: TGTGCCAGCAGTTTAGGGACAGGGGGCTCCTACAATGAGCAGTTCTTC.

This clonotype was counted at least ten times. V and J are TRBV2 and TRBJ2-3, with 10 bases matching TRBD1. This CDR3 contains 16 residues. V shed 10 bases and J 1 base; nucleotides not matched to a gene: 11. Germline loops: CDR1 SNHLY, CDR2 FYNNEI. The CDR3 coding sequence is TGTGCCATCCACAAGGGGGGGACAGGGGGCACAGATACGCAGTATTTT. Residues: CAIHKGGTGGTDTQYF.

This clonotype was detected only once. One base away lies a much larger clone, so this may be a sequencing read error. The chain employs TRBV27 and TRBJ1-2; D unresolved. The CDR3 totals 12 residues. Germline assignment: CDR1 MNHEY and CDR2 SMNVEV (reference sequence). This chain's CDR3 is CASSRGSYCYTF. CDR3 nucleotides: TGTGCCAGCTCCCGGGGTTCCTATTGCTACACCTTC.